A single sample gave rise to the 7 T cell receptor beta chains below, sequenced in a study of blood T cell repertoires in COVID-19. Clones were read by immunoSEQ multiplex PCR, and TCRdb kept only the in-frame ones, dropping some. This table holds roughly 76,000 clones, 75% to 80% found once. Sequencing input: peripheral blood. All receptors derive from a human donor in a cohort sampled during active COVID-19.

This clone showed up many times. The J gene is TRBJ2-7, the V gene TRBV10-2; TRBD1 might be the D (5 bases). In germline, CDR1 is WSHSY, CDR2 SAAADI. The CDR3 spans 15 residues. The V and J ends lost 0 bases and 0 bases respectively, with 9 bases between them. CDR3 coding DNA: TGCGCCAGCAGTGAGTCCCCAGACAGCTCCTACGAGCAGTACTTC. It encodes CASSESPDSSYEQYF.

The chain combines TRBV6-2 or TRBV6-3 with TRBJ1-5; no definite D call. V lost 5 bases, J lost 5 bases, and 16 bases lay in between. The CDR3 is made up of 15 amino acids. Germline V gene data show CDR1 as MNHEY and CDR2 as SVGEGT. CDR3 bases: TGTGCCAGCAGTCCAATAACAAAGGACTATCAGCCCCAGCATTTT. Protein: CASSPITKDYQPQHF.

This clone was recorded many times. The chain uses TRBV15 and TRBJ2-7, with D possibly being TRBD2 (5 bases). The CDR3 extends over 13 amino acids. Germline V gene sequence: CDR1 LNHNV, CDR2 YYDKDF (reference sequence). Trimming took off 4 bases at V and 6 bases at J, with 13 bases between the two ends. CDR3 loop: CATSINGMAEQYF. Here the CDR3 DNA reads TGTGCCACCAGCATTAACGGGATGGCCGAGCAGTACTTC.

V gene TRBV27 combines with J gene TRBJ1-1, with TRBD1 matching 8 bases. The CDR3 totals 13 residues. CDR1 and CDR2 from the germline V gene are MNHEY and SMNVEV (reference sequence). The V and J ends lost 6 bases and 1 base, in that order; junction bases with no gene match: 1. The CDR3: CASSDRGNTEAFF. CDR3 nucleotides: TGTGCCAGCAGCGACAGGGGGAACACTGAAGCTTTCTTT.

V and J are TRBV19 and TRBJ1-6, with 9 bases matching TRBD1. The CDR3 has 14 residues. The germline V gene has CDR1 LNHDA and CDR2 SQIVND (reference sequence). V lost 6 bases to trimming and J lost 6 bases; unmatched junction nucleotides: 3. The CDR3 protein is CASRVQGANSPLHF. The DNA for the CDR3 is TGTGCCAGTAGAGTACAGGGGGCTAATTCACCCCTCCACTTT. The whole variable domain, remainder taken from reference TRBV19 and TRBJ1-6, is DGGITQSPKYLFRKEGQNVTLSCEQNLNHDAMYWYRQDPGQGLRLIYYSQIVNDFQKGDIAEGYSVSREKKESFPLTVTSAQKNPTAFYLCASRVQGANSPLHFGNGTRLTVT.

V gene TRBV7-9 combines with J gene TRBJ2-7, with 8 positions matching TRBD2. The CDR3 covers 14 residues. The V gene's germline CDR1 is SEHNR and CDR2 FQNEAQ (reference sequence). V lost 8 bases, J lost 3 bases, and 9 bases stayed unmatched. This CDR3 is CASELAGPNYEQYF. The CDR3 region has the DNA TGTGCCAGCGAGTTAGCGGGACCAAACTACGAGCAGTACTTC.

This clone has only a few counts. In DNA form, the CDR3 reads TGTGCCAGCAGCTCTAGCCTAGCGGGTAGGGTCACAGATACGCAGTATTTT. This translates into CASSSSLAGRVTDTQYF. The V gene is TRBV5-8, the J gene TRBJ2-3; 8 nucleotides line up with TRBD2. Per the germline V gene, CDR1 is SGHTS and CDR2 is YDEGEE. This CDR3 spans 17 amino acids. V shed 3 bases, J shed 2 bases, and the junction held 11 bases outside the gene matches.